The rows below give T cell receptor beta chains drawn from one sample of a study of T cell responses to AZD1222 COVID-19 vaccine. Only in-frame clones appear in the TCRdb table, and some are missing; sequencing was by immunoSEQ multiplex PCR. The table records 150,000 to 180,000 clones, 86% of them present only once. Sequenced here: peripheral blood, sampled on day 0 of MenACWY control vaccination. The receptor source for this set is an adult in good health. The CDR3 runs from the conserved cysteine through the conserved F or W. D genes are given only for firm matches. Some rows have no size entry. The others give once, few or many, or a class for an expanded clone.

size,V,D,J,DNA,CDR3
NA,TRBV2,NA,TRBJ2-7,TGTGCCAGCAGCCCGGGACACCAGTTAGTCTACTTC,CASSPGHQLVYF
few,TRBV29-1,TRBD1,TRBJ1-4,TGCAGCGTCTCGGGACAGGGGGAGGCTAATGAAAAACTGTTTTTT,CSVSGQGEANEKLFF
once,TRBV25-1,TRBD1,TRBJ1-6,TGTGCCAGCAGTGGGTTGACAGGGGGCTCGAATTCACCCCTCCACTTT,CASSGLTGGSNSPLHF
NA,TRBV5-1,NA,TRBJ1-1,TGCGCCAGCAGCACTGTTCCTGAGTTGGCTGAAGCTTTCTTT,CASSTVPELAEAFF
few,TRBV6-5,NA,TRBJ1-1,TGTGCCAGCAGTTACTCGCAGGGGAGCACTGAAGCTTTCTTT,CASSYSQGSTEAFF
NA,TRBV27,TRBD1,TRBJ1-2,TGTGCCAGCAGCCGACTCCGGGACAGGGGGTCAGATGGCTACACCTTC,CASSRLRDRGSDGYTF
NA,TRBV24-1,TRBD1,TRBJ2-7,TGTGCCACCAGTGATGGCGGACAGGGGGCCCACGAGCAGTACTTC,CATSDGGQGAHEQYF
NA,TRBV28,TRBD1,TRBJ1-4,TGTGCCAGCAGTCCCCAGGGGGTTGAGGAAAAACTGTTTTTT,CASSPQGVEEKLFF
NA,TRBV3-1/TRBV3-2,NA,TRBJ2-2,TGTGCCAGCAGCCCAGGTCCAGCGAACACCGGGGAGCTGTTTTTT,CASSPGPANTGELFF
NA,TRBV27,NA,TRBJ2-7,TGTGCCAGCAGTTCGCCGAGCTCCTACGAGCAGTACTTC,CASSSPSSYEQYF
NA,TRBV7-6,NA,TRBJ1-3,TGTGCCAGCAGCCAAAAAGAGGGAAACACCATATATTTT,CASSQKEGNTIYF
NA,TRBV5-1,NA,TRBJ1-5,TGCGCCAGCAGCTTGGCGGGCGACCGGGGGCCCCAGCATTTT,CASSLAGDRGPQHF
NA,TRBV5-8,NA,TRBJ1-2,TGTGCCAGCAGCCCCAGGGGTAGATTCGGCTACACCTTC,CASSPRGRFGYTF
NA,TRBV2,NA,TRBJ2-4,TGTGCCAGCGGCGAAGGCATTCAGTACTTC,CASGEGIQYF
few,TRBV5-6,TRBD2,TRBJ2-1,TGTGCCAGCAGCCCACCAACTAGCGGGGCTTACAATGAGCAGTTCTTC,CASSPPTSGAYNEQFF
NA,TRBV5-1,NA,TRBJ1-4,TGCGCCAGCAGCCTTCAAAGGAGCAGCGAATTCACAACTAATGAAAAACTGTTTTTT,CASSLQRSSEFTTNEKLFF
NA,TRBV11-1,NA,TRBJ2-2,TGTGCCAGCAGCCCGGGCGTCAGGGTAGATAGCGGGGAGCTGTTTTTT,CASSPGVRVDSGELFF
once,TRBV20-1,NA,TRBJ1-1,TGCAGTGCTGATGAGCGGACAGAAGCTTTCTTT,CSADERTEAFF
NA,TRBV7-4,TRBD1,TRBJ1-5,TGTGCCAGCAGCTTATTGGGACAGGGGGCCCCTTTCAGCAATCAGCCCCAGCATTTT,CASSLLGQGAPFSNQPQHF
NA,TRBV7-3,TRBD1,TRBJ1-3,TGTGCCAGCAGCCTGGGACAGTCGGTAAACACCATATATTTT,CASSLGQSVNTIYF
NA,TRBV4-1,TRBD1,TRBJ2-7,TGCGCCAGCAGCCAAGATCTGAGAGGGGGCCCCTACGAGCAGTACTTC,CASSQDLRGGPYEQYF
NA,TRBV7-2,TRBD1,TRBJ1-1,TGTGCCAGCAGCTTCTTCCTTGGGACAGGGATAGCTGAAGCTTTCTTT,CASSFFLGTGIAEAFF
NA,TRBV7-9,TRBD2,TRBJ2-7,TGTGCCAGCAGCTTAGCGCGGGCTAGCGGGGTCTACGAGCAGTACTTC,CASSLARASGVYEQYF
NA,TRBV24-1,TRBD2,TRBJ2-1,TGTGCCACCAGTGGGGGACTAGCGGGGGCCCTAACGTACAATGAGCAGTTCTTC,CATSGGLAGALTYNEQFF
once,TRBV2,TRBD1,TRBJ1-3,TGTGCCAGCACCCGACAGGGCATCTCTGGAAACACCATATATTTT,CASTRQGISGNTIYF
NA,TRBV10-3,TRBD1,TRBJ1-2,TGTGCCATCAGTGAGTCCGACAGGGATGGCTACACCTTC,CAISESDRDGYTF